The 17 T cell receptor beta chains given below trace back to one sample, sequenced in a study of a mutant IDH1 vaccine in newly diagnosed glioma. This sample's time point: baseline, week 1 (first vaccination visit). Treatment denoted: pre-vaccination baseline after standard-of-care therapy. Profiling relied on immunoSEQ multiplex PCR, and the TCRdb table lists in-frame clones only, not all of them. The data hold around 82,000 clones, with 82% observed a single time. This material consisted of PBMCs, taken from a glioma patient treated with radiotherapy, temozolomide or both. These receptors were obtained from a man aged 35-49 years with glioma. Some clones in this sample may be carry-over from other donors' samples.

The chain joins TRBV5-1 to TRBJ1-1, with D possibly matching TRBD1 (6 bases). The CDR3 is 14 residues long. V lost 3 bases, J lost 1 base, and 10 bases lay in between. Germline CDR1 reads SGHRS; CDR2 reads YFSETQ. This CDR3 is CASSSQGGNTEAFF. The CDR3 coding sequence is TGCGCCAGCAGCTCACAGGGTGGGAACACTGAAGCTTTCTTT.

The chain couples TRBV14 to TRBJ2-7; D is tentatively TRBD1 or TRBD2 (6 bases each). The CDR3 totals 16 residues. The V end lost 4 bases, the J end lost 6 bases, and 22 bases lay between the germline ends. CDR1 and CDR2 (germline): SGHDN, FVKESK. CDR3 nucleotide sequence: TGTGCCAGCAGCCGGGGGCGGGGAGCGGTGAAGGGCGAGCAGTACTTC. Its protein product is CASSRGRGAVKGEQYF.

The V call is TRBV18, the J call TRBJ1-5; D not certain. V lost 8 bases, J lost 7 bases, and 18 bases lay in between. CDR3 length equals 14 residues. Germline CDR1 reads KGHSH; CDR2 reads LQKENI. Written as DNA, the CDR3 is TGTGCCAGCCGGCCCGGGCCAGACAACCAGCCCCAGCATTTT. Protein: CASRPGPDNQPQHF.

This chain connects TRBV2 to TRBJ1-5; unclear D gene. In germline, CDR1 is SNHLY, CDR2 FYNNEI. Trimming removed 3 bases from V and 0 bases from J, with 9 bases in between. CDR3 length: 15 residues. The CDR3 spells CASSDNSPSNQPQHF. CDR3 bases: TGTGCCAGCAGTGATAACAGTCCTAGCAATCAGCCCCAGCATTTT. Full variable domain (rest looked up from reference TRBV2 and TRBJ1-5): EPEVTQTPSHQVTQMGQEVILRCVPISNHLYFYWYRQILGQKVEFLVSFYNNEISEKSEIFDDQFSVERPDGSNFTLKIRSTKLEDSAMYFCASSDNSPSNQPQHFGDGTRLSIL.

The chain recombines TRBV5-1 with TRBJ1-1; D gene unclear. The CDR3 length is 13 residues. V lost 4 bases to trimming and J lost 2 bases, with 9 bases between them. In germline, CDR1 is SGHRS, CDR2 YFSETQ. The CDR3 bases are TGCGCCAGCAGCCTGGACCCTAACACTGAAGCTTTCTTT. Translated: CASSLDPNTEAFF.

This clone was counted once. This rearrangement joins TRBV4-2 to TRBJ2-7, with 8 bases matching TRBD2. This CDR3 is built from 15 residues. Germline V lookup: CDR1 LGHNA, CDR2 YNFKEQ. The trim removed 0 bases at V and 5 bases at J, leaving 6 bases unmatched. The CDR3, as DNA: TGTGCCAGCAGCCAAGAGTTCGCGGGGGGCCACGAGCAGTACTTC. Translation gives CASSQEFAGGHEQYF.

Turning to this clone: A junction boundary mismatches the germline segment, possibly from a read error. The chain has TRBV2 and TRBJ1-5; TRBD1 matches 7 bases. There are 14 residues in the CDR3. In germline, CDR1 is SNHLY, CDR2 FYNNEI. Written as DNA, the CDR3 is TGTGCCAGCAGTGTAAACAGGGGCAACCAGCCCCAGCATTTT. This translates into CASSVNRGNQPQHF.

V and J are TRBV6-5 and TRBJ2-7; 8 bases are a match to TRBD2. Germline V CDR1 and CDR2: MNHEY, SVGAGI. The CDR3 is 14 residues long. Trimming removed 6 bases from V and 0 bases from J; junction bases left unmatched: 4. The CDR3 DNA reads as TGTGCCAGCAGACCGGGGGGGAACTCCTACGAGCAGTACTTC. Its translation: CASRPGGNSYEQYF.

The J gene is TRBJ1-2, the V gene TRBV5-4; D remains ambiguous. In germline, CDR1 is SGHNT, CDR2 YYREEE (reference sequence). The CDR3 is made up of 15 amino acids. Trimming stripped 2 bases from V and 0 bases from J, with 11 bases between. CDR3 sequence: CASSFASRANYGYTF. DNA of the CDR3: TGTGCCAGCAGCTTCGCGTCCAGAGCTAACTATGGCTACACCTTC.

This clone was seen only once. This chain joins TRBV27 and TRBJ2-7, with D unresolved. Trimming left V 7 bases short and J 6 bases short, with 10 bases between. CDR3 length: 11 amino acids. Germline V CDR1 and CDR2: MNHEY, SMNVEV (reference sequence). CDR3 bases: TGTGCCAGCACCTTCGGGCCCGAGCAGTACTTC. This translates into CASTFGPEQYF.

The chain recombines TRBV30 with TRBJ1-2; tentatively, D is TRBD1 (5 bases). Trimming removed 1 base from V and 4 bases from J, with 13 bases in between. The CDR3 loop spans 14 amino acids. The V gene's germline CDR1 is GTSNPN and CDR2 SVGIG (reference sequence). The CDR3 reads CAWSGIGAFYGYTF. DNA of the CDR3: TGTGCCTGGAGTGGTATCGGGGCCTTCTATGGCTACACCTTC.

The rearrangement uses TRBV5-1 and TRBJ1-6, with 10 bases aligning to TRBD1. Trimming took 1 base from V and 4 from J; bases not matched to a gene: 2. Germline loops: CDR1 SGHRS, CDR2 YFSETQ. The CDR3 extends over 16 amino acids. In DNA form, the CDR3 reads TGCGCCAGCAGCTTGTGGACAGGGGGGTATAATTCACCCCTCCACTTT. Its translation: CASSLWTGGYNSPLHF.

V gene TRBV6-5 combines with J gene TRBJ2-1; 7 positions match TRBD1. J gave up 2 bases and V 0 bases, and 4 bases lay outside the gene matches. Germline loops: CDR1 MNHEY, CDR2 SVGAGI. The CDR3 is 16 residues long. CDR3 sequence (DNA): TGTGCCAGCAGTTACTCGAGACAGGGTCCCTACAATGAGCAGTTCTTC. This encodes CASSYSRQGPYNEQFF.

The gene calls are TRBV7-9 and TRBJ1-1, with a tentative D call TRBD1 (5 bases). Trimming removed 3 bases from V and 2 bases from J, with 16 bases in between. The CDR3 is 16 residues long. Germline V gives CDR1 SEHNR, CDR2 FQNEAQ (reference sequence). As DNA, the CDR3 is TGTGCCAGCAGCTTGTTAGGTGCAGGGATCAACACTGAAGCTTTCTTT. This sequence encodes CASSLLGAGINTEAFF.

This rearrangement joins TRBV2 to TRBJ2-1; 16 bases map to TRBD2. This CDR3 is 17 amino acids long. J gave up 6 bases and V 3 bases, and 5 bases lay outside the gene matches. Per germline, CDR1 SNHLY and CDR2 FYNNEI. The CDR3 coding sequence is TGTGCCAGCAGTGACCAGGGACTAGCGGGGGGGGGCAATGAGCAGTTCTTC. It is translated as CASSDQGLAGGGNEQFF.

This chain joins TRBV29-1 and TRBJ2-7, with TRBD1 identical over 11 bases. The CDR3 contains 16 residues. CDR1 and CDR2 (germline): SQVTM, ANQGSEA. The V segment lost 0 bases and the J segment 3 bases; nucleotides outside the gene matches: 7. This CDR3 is CSVEEGTGGKNYEQYF. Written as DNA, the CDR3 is TGCAGCGTTGAAGAGGGGACAGGGGGTAAAAACTACGAGCAGTACTTC.

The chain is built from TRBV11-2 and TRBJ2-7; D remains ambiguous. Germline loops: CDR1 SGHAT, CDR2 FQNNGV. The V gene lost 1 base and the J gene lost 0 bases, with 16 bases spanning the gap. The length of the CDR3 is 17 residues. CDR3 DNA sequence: TGTGCCAGCAGCTTAGGTTCGCTTGGCGGACCCTCCTACGAGCAGTACTTC. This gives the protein CASSLGSLGGPSYEQYF.